This entry describes one TCR beta chain. Its antigen remains undetermined. Sequencing used a NextSeq 550. The Human TCR Profiling Kit (MiLaboratory) was used to prepare UMI-labeled 5' RACE TRB cDNA libraries. cDNA synthesis used the entire amount of extracted RNA, and PCR amplification then used the entire amount of cDNA produced. Libraries were prepared in parallel with an identical number of PCR cycles. In the original analysis: With a minimum of two reads required per UMI, MIGEC and MiXCR pulled out about 57,000 +/- 9,900 unique UMI-labeled TRB cDNA molecules from each library. An average of roughly 40,000 +/- 10,000 functional in-frame TRB CDR3 nucleotide clonotypes without stop codons was found per library. After downsampling to 5000 UMI-labeled TRB molecules per sample, diversity metrics such as normalized Shannon-Wiener and Chao1 were calculated in VDJtools. For the central five CDR3 residues, VDJtools calculated physicochemical properties weighted by clonotype size, namely interaction energy, strength, volume and Kidera factor 4. Reprocessed by TCRdb, the reads give a single entry per CDR3 protein sequence, without DNA. In this record, the V and J calls reflect TCRdb's handling and not the investigators' own analysis. This sample's table lists some 100,000 distinct CDR3 sequences. The ten largest clones add up to approximately 0.4% of the sample.

Each CD8+ T cell subset was flow-sorted in triplicate, and approximately 280,000 cells per subset were placed directly into RLT lysis buffer. Naive CD8+ T cells were defined stringently as CD45RO-CCR7+CD27+CD95- to exclude memory contaminants. Using standard density gradient centrifugation, peripheral blood mononuclear cells were isolated from buffy coats. Naive CXCR3-negative and CXCR3-positive CD8+ T cells were flow-sorted on a FACSAria III. Total RNA was extracted from sorted cells with an RNeasy Mini Kit. The germline V gene sets CDR1 to MDHEN and CDR2 to SYDVKM. From its cysteine to its phenylalanine, the CDR3 spans 13 amino acids. No DNA sequence is on record. The data originate from a study of CXCR3-negative and CXCR3-positive naive CD8 T cells (dated by TCRdb to about 2019). In the study overall: In total, 130 million to 150 million TRB reads were obtained, or roughly 1.5 +/- 0.3 million reads per library. Diversity and physicochemical repertoire analyses were performed on about a dozen donors pooled from two independent experiments. TRBV-TRBJ cluster analysis included naive subsets from roughly 5 donors and memory cells from 3 donors. The paper's findings and limits, for the study overall: Naive CXCR3-negative and CXCR3-positive cells from the same donor showed similar TRBV-TRBJ usage, whereas memory cells showed distinct patterns. Because surface CD5, which is linked to self-reactivity in mice, was comparable between the naive subsets, TCR interaction strength was also inferred from the physicochemical properties of TRB CDR3s. Comparably high repertoire diversity was found in both naive subsets, whereas much lower repertoire diversity was found in memory CD8+ T cells. Freshly isolated PBMCs were used for most assays because CXCR3 expression partially decreased after cryopreservation. TRB CDR3s from CXCR3-positive naive cells showed higher hydrophobicity (lower Kidera factor 4), lower energy, and higher strength and volume indices than CXCR3-negative naive cells.

The origin of this receptor is a human donor in good health. Some clones in this sample may be carry-over from other donors' samples. The sequence joins TRBV28 to TRBJ2-2; TCRdb names TRBD1, which stays unverified in the absence of DNA. The sample taken for sequencing was naive CXCR3+ CD8+ T cells from blood. The cell subset or site label of this sample denotes: CD45RO-CCR7+CD27+CD95- naive CD8+ T cells expressing CXCR3 (TNR3+). The encoded CDR3 is CASSWTEVGELFF.